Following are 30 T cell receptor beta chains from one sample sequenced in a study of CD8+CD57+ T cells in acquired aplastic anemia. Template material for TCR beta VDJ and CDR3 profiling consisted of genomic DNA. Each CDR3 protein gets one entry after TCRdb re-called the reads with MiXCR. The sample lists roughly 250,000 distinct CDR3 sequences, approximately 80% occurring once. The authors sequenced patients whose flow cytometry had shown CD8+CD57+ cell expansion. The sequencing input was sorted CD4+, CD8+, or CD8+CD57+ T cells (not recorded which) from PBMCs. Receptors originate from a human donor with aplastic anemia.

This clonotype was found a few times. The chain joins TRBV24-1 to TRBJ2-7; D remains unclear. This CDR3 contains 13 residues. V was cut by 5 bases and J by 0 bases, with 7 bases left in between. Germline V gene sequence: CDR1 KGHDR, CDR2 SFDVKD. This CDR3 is CATSGGDSYEQYF. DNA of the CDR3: TGTGCCACCAGTGGTGGGGACTCCTACGAGCAGTACTTC.

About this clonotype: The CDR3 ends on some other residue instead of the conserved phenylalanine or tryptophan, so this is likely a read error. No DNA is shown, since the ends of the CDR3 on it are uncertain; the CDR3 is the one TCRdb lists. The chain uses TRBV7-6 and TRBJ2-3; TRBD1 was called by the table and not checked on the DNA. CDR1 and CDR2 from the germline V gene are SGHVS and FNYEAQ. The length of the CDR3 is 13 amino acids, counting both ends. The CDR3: CASRDAGVDTGEL.

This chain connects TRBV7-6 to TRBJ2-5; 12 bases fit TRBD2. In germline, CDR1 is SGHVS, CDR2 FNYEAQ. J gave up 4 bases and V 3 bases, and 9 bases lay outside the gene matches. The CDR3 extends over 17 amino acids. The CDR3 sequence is CASSLVGLAGPLETQYF. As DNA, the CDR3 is TGTGCCAGCAGCTTGGTCGGACTAGCGGGGCCCCTAGAGACCCAGTACTTC.

The DNA for the CDR3 is TGTGCCAGCAGCTTTCAAAGAACCAGAGGGAACGAGCAGTACGTC. It specifies CASSFQRTRGNEQYV. The chain uses TRBV7-9 and TRBJ2-7, with D possibly being TRBD2 (5 bases). The V end was cut by 3 bases, the J end by 5 bases, with 17 bases between. The germline V gene encodes CDR1 SEHNR and CDR2 FQNEAQ (reference sequence). The CDR3 covers 15 residues.

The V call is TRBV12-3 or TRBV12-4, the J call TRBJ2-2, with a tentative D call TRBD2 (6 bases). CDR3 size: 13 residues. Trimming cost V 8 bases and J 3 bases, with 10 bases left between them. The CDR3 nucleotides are TGTGCCAGCTTGACGGGGGACACCGGGGAGCTGTTTTTT. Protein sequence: CASLTGDTGELFF.

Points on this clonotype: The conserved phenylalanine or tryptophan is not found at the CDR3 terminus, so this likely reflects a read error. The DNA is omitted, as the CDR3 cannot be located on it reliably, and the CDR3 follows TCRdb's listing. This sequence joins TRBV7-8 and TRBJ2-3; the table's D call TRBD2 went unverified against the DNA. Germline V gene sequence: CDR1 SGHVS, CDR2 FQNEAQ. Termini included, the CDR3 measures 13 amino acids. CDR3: CASSPGSLAEHND.

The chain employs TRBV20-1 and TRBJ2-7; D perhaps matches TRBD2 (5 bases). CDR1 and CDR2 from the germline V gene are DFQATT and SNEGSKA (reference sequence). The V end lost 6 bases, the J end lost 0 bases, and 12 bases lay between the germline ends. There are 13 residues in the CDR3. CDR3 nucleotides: TGCAGTGCCCCCTCCGGGGACTCCTACGAGCAGTACGTC. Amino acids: CSAPSGDSYEQYV.

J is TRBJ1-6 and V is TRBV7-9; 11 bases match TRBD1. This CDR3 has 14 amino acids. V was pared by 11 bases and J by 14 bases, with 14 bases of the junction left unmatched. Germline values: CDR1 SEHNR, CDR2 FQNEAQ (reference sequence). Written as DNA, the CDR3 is TGTGCCGGACAGGGGGCTGGGGATACCCAATCCCTCCACTTT. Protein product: CAGQGAGDTQSLHF.

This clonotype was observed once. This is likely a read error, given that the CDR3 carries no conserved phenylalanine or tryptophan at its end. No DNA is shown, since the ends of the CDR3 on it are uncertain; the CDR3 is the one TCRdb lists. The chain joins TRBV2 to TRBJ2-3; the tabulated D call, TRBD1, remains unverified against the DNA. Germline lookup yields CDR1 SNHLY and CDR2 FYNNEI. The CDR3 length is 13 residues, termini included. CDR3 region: CASGDRGPDTPYL.

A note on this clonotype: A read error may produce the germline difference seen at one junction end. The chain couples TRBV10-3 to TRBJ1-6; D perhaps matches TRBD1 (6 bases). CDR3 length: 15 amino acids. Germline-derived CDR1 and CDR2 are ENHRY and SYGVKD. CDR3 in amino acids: CAISESTGLNPPLHF. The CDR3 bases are TGTGCCATCAGTGAGTCGACAGGACTTAATCCACCCCTCCACTTT.

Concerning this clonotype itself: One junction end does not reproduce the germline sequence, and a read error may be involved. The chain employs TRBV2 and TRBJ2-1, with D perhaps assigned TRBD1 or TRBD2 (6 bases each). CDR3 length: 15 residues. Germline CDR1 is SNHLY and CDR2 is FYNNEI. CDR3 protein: CASGDGGTGTHELVF. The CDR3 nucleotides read TGTGCCAGCGGGGACGGGGGCACAGGTACGCATGAGCTTGTCTTC.

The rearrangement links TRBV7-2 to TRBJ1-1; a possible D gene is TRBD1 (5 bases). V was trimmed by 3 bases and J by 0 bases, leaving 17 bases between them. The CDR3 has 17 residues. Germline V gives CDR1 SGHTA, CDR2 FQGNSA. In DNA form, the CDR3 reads TGTGCCAGCAGCTTGACAGACTATCCCCTGGTGAACACTGAAGCTTTCTTT. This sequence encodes CASSLTDYPLVNTEAFF. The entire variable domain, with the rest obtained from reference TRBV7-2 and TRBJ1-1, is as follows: GAGVSQSPSNKVTEKGKDVELRCDPISGHTALYWYRQSLGQGLEFLIYFQGNSAPDKSGLPSDRFSAERTGGSVSTLTIQRTQQEDSAVYLCASSLTDYPLVNTEAFFGQGTRLTVV.

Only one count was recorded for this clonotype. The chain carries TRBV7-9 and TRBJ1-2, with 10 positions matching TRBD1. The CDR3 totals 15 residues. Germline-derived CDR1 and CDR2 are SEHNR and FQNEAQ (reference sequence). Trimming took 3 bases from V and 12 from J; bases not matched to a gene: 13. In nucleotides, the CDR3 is TGTGCCAGCAGCTTGACAGGGGGCTACGGGGCCAACGACACCTTC. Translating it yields CASSLTGGYGANDTF.

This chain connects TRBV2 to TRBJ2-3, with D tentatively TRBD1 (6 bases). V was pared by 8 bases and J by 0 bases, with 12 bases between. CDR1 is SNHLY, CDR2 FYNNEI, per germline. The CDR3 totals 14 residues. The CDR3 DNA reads TGTGCCAGCGGGGGCGAGGATAGCACAGATACGCAGTATTTT. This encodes CASGGEDSTDTQYF.

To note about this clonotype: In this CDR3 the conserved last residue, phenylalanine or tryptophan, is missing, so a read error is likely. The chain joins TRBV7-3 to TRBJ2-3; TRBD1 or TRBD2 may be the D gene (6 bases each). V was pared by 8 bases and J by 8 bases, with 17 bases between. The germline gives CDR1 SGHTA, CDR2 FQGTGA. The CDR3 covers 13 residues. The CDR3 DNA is TGTGCCAGCGGCTACGGGGGCAGTGCTACGCAGTATTAT. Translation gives CASGYGGSATQYY.

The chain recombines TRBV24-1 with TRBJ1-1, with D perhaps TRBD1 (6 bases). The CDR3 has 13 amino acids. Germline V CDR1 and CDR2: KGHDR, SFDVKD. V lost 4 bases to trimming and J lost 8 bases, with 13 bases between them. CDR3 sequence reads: CATSDQQGKEAFF. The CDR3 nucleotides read TGTGCCACCAGTGACCAACAGGGCAAGGAAGCTTTCTTT.

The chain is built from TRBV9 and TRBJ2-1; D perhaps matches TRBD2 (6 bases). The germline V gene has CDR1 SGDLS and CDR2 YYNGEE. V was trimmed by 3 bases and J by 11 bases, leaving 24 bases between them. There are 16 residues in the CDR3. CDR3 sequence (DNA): TGTGCCAGCAGCGCCGGGAGTAGCGGAGAAGATACGCAGCAGTTCTTC. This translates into CASSAGSSGEDTQQFF.

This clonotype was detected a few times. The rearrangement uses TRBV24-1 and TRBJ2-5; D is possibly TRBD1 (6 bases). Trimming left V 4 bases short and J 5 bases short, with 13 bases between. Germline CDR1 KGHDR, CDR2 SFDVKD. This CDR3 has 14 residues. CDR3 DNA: TGTGCCACCAGTGACAAGAAAACAGGGGAGACCCAGTACTTC. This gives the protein CATSDKKTGETQYF.

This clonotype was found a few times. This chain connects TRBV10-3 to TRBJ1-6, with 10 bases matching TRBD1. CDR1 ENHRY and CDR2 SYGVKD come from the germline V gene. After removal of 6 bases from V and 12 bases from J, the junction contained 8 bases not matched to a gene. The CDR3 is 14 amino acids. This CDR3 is CAISGTGDLRPLHF. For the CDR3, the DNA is TGTGCCATCAGCGGGACAGGGGACCTTCGACCCCTCCACTTT.

CDR3 in amino acids: CASTLWRGPAGANYTF. The CDR3 DNA sequence: TGTGCCAGCACCCTATGGCGCGGCCCCGCGGGGGCCAACTACACCTTC. This chain uses TRBV7-6 with TRBJ1-2; TRBD1 might be the D (6 bases). This CDR3 spans 16 amino acids. The V end lost 7 bases, the J end lost 10 bases, and 28 bases lay between the germline ends. Looked up from germline, CDR1 is SGHVS and CDR2 is FNYEAQ.

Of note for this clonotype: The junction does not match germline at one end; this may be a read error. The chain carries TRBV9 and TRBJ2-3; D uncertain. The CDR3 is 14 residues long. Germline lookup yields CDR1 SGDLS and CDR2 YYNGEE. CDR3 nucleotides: TGTGCCAGCGGAGTAGCTGGGAACACTCATTACTTGGATTTT. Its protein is CASGVAGNTHYLDF.

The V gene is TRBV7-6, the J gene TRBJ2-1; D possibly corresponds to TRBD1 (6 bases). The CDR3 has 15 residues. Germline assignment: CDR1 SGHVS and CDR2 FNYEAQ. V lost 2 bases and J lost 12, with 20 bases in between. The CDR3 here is CASSLTHGTKNTQFF. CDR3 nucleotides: TGTGCCAGCAGCTTAACTCACGGGACAAAAAATACGCAGTTCTTC.

The CDR3 bases are TGTGCCAGCAGCGGTACTAGCCTAGCCTACGAGCAGTACTTC. It specifies CASSGTSLAYEQYF. This chain links TRBV5-4 with TRBJ2-7, with a weak D call TRBD2 (6 bases). The V end lost 4 bases, the J end lost 2 bases, and 13 bases lay between the germline ends. The CDR3 covers 14 residues. The V gene's germline CDR1 is SGHNT and CDR2 YYREEE (reference sequence).

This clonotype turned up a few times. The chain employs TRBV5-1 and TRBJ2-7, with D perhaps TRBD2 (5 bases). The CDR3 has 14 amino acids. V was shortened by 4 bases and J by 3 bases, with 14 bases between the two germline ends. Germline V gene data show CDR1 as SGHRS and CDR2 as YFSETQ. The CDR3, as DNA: TGCGCCAGCAGCCCGGACCACGCGGGCTACGAGCAGTACTTC. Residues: CASSPDHAGYEQYF.

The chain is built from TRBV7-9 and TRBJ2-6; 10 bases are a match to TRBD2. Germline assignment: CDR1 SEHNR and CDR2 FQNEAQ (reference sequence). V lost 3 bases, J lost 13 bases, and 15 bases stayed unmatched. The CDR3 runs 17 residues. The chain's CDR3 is CASSFRRSGGGDEVLTF. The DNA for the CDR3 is TGTGCCAGCAGCTTTCGAAGAAGCGGGGGGGGCGATGAGGTCCTGACTTTC.

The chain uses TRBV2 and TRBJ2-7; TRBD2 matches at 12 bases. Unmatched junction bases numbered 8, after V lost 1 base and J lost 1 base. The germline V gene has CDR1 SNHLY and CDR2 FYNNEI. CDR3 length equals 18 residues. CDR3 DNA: TGTGCCAGCAGTGAAGTCGTGCTAGCGGGGGGGCCGTCCTACGAGCAGTACTTC. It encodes CASSEVVLAGGPSYEQYF. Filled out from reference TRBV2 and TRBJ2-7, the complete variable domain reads EPEVTQTPSHQVTQMGQEVILRCVPISNHLYFYWYRQILGQKVEFLVSFYNNEISEKSEIFDDQFSVERPDGSNFTLKIRSTKLEDSAMYFCASSEVVLAGGPSYEQYFGPGTRLTVT.

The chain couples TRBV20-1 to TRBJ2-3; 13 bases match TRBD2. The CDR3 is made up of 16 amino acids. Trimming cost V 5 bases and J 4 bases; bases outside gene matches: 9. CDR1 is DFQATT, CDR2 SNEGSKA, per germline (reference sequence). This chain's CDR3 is CSAGRTSGGGADTQYF. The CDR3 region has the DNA TGCAGTGCTGGTAGGACTAGCGGGGGAGGGGCAGATACGCAGTATTTT.

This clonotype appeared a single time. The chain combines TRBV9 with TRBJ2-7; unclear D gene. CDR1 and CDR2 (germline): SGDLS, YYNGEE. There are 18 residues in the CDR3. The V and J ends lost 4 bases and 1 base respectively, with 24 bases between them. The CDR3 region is CASSFRSDAKYFSYEQYV. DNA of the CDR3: TGTGCCAGCAGCTTTCGGTCAGACGCGAAGTATTTTTCCTACGAGCAGTACGTC.

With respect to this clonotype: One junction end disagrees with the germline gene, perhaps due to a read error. The CDR3, as DNA: TGTGCCAGCAGCCTCTGGGTTCGTCGGGCCAGGGACACGTTT. It is translated as CASSLWVRRARDTF. The chain uses TRBV7-9 and TRBJ2-3, with D tentatively TRBD1 (6 bases). The CDR3 runs 14 residues. The germline V gene encodes CDR1 SEHNR and CDR2 FQNEAQ (reference sequence).

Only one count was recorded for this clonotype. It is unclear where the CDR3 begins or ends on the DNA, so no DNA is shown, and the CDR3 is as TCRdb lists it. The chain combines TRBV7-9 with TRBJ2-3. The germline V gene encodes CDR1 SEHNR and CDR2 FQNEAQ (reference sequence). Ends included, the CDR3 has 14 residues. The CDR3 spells CASSEAAGEQYFGF.